These T cell receptor beta chains were read from a single sample in a study of beta chain features in type 1 diabetes. Repertoires were generated with immunoSEQ multiplex PCR, while TCRdb's copy carries only in-frame clones and drops some. The sample lists 350,000 to 400,000 clones, roughly 15% occurring once. The sample taken for sequencing was naive CD4+ T cells from blood. The receptor source for this set is a woman between 18 and 29 years old in good health. Each CDR3 is given with its conserved first and last residue. D genes are given only for firm matches.

CDR3aa	d_gene	v_gene	j_gene	len
CASAVAGGNTEAFF	-	TRBV5-1	TRBJ1-1	14
CASSLFRGEGNEQFF	TRBD2	TRBV5-1	TRBJ2-1	15
CASSALPGQGSSEQFF	TRBD1	TRBV2	TRBJ2-1	16
CASSLGSGWLSEQYF	-	TRBV5-1	TRBJ2-7	15
CASSPRESTANYGYTF	-	TRBV18	TRBJ1-2	16
CAWSASSEQYF	-	TRBV30	TRBJ2-7	11
CASYGLAGEDTQYF	TRBD2	TRBV19	TRBJ2-3	14
CATSRDSQGTQPQHF	-	TRBV15	TRBJ1-5	15
CSVVSAASGYEQYF	-	TRBV29-1	TRBJ2-7	14
CASSGDRGWGETQYF	TRBD1	TRBV9	TRBJ2-5	15
CSTLTGPGYTF	TRBD1	TRBV29-1	TRBJ1-2	11
CASRAPPRTQYF	-	TRBV28	TRBJ2-3	12
CSVKGLVTDTQYF	TRBD2	TRBV29-1	TRBJ2-3	13
CSVEGGTSGDNEQFF	TRBD2	TRBV29-1	TRBJ2-1	15
CASSPQVGQGTGELFF	-	TRBV7-2	TRBJ2-2	16
CAWSVLYEQFF	-	TRBV30	TRBJ2-1	11
CASSTRKEDQPQHF	-	TRBV6-5	TRBJ1-5	14
CASSFGPGQYEKLFF	TRBD1	TRBV28	TRBJ1-4	15
CASSLVPSGTETQYF	-	TRBV5-1	TRBJ2-5	15
CASSLREAQYF	TRBD2	TRBV19	TRBJ2-3	11
CSVDKGQLEAFF	TRBD1	TRBV29-1	TRBJ1-1	12
CASSLAPGSLMNTEAFF	-	TRBV7-9	TRBJ1-1	17
CASRRVGTSTYEQYF	TRBD2	TRBV7-3	TRBJ2-7	15
CASSLGLAGVADTQYF	TRBD2	TRBV7-9	TRBJ2-3	16
CASSLIQGGQPQHF	-	TRBV4-3	TRBJ1-5	14
CASQLPGPKNIQYF	-	TRBV28	TRBJ2-4	14
CASNPGTGSNEQFF	TRBD1	TRBV11-2	TRBJ2-1	14
CASSSVAGSYNEQFF	TRBD2	TRBV6-5	TRBJ2-1	15
CASSPWTGSYNEQFF	TRBD1	TRBV7-2	TRBJ2-1	15
CAWSVRQGIRETQYF	TRBD1	TRBV30	TRBJ2-5	15
CAWSVPGGIHEQYF	TRBD1	TRBV30	TRBJ2-7	14
CASSPRDLGSNQPQHF	-	TRBV7-9	TRBJ1-5	16
CASSSSGSNEQFF	-	TRBV5-1	TRBJ2-1	13
CAWSELANEQYF	-	TRBV30	-	12
CASSLGSAGVEQYF	-	TRBV7-9	TRBJ2-7	14
CASSFWQGSNQPQHF	-	TRBV7-9	TRBJ1-5	15
CASSSPGTVETQYF	TRBD1	TRBV5-4	TRBJ2-5	14
CSVRTRGETQYF	TRBD1	TRBV29-1	TRBJ2-5	12
CASSSLLTSGISDTQYF	TRBD2	TRBV5-1	TRBJ2-3	17
CAWSVNSGITDTQYF	TRBD2	TRBV30	TRBJ2-3	15
CASSFPGQGAYEQYF	TRBD1	TRBV28	TRBJ2-7	15
CASSIRETEAFF	-	TRBV19	TRBJ1-1	12
CASSQPLGLDNEQFF	TRBD2	TRBV23-1	TRBJ2-1	15
CASRKDNYEQYF	-	TRBV6-5	TRBJ2-7	12
CASSRRDVRPDTQYF	-	TRBV7-2	TRBJ2-3	15
CASSVRQGDIQYF	TRBD1	TRBV9	TRBJ2-4	13
CASSSVPYEQYF	-	TRBV28	TRBJ2-7	12
CASTMGGISSYEQYF	TRBD2	TRBV28	TRBJ2-7	15
CASSPKREAPEQYF	TRBD2	TRBV18	TRBJ2-7	14
CASSLKGQGWNEQFF	TRBD1	TRBV27	TRBJ2-1	15
CASSPLPPSSGLQETQYF	-	TRBV18	TRBJ2-5	18
CASGLAGEYNEQFF	TRBD2	TRBV12-5	TRBJ2-1	14
CASSQEVGGSSQETQYF	TRBD2	TRBV4-3	TRBJ2-5	17
CASSYRTSGRAAQYF	TRBD2	TRBV6-5	TRBJ2-3	15
CASSGPGTGDYEQYF	TRBD1	TRBV6-5	TRBJ2-7	15
CASSQDSVRGDTF	-	TRBV14	TRBJ1-2	13
CASSPQGRTYEQYF	TRBD1	TRBV7-9	TRBJ2-7	14
CASSLVGGRTGELFF	-	TRBV7-8	TRBJ2-2	15
CASSTGNGRETQYF	-	TRBV21-1	TRBJ2-5	14